This T cell receptor beta chain derives from a study of blood T cells in healthy people across ages. Combining a sample-barcoded 5' primer with a J-beta primer mix, a second PCR ran for roughly 6 to 12 cycles. One entry per CDR3 protein results from TCRdb running MiXCR on the 5' RACE reads. Of 1 million or so distinct CDR3 sequences listed, 25% are singletons. The V and J ends lost 0 bases and 5 bases respectively, with 2 bases between them. Germline loops: CDR1 SQVTM, CDR2 ANQGSEA. This CDR3 spans 10 amino acids. The donors, aged roughly 6 to 90, were healthy Caucasians from Russia. Each donor's blood draw was around 9.2 milliliters of peripheral blood. This sample also appeared in a second study, on T cells of mothers and their children. From that study: When mothers and children were related, their normalized repertoire overlap, which was always slightly higher, did not differ significantly from that of unrelated pairs.

The rearrangement joins TRBV29-1 to TRBJ2-7; D is undetermined. The TCR sequence derives from a girl aged 2 to 9 in good health. Sample: blood. CDR3 loop: CSVEENEQYF. In nucleotides, the CDR3 is TGCAGCGTTGAAGAAAACGAGCAGTACTTC.